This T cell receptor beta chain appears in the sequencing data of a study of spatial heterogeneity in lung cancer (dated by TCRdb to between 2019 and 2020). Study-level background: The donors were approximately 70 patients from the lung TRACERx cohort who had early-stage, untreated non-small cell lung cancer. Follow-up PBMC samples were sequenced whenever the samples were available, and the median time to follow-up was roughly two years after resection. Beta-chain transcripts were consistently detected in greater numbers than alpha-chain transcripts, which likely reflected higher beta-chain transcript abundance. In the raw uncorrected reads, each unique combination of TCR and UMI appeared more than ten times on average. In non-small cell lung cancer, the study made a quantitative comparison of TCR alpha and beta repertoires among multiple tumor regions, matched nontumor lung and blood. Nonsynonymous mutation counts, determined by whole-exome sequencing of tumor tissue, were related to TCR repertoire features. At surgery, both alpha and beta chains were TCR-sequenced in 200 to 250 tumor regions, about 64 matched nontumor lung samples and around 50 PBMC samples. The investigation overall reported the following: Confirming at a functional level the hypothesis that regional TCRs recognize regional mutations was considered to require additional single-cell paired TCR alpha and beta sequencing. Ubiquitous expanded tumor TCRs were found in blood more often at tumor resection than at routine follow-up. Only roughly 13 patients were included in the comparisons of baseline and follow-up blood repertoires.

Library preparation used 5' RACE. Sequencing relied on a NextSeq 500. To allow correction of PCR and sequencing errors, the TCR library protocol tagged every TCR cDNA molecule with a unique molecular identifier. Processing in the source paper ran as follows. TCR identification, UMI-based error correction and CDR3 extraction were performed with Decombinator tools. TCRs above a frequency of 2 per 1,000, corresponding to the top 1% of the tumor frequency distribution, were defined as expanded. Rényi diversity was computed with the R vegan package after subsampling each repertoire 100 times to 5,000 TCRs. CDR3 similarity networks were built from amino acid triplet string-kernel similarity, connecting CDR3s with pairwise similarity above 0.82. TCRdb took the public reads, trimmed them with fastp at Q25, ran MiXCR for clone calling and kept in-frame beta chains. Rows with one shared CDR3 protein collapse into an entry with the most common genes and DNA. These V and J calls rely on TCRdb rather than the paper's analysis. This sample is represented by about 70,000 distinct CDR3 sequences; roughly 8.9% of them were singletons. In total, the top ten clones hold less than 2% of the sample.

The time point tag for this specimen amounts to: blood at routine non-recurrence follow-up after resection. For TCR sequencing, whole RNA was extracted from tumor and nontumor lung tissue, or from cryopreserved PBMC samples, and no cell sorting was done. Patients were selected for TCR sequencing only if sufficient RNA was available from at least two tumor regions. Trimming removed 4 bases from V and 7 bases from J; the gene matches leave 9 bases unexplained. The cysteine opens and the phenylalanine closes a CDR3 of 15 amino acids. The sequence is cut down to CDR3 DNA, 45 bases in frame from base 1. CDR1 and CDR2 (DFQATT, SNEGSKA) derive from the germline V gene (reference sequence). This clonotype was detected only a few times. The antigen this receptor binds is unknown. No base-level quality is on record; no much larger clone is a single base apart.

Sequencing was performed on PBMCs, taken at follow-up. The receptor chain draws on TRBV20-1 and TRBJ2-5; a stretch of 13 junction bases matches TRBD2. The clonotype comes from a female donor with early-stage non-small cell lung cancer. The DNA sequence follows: TGCAGTGCTACCCTCACTAGCGGGAGGGGTGGGACCCAGTACTTC. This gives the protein CSATLTSGRGGTQYF.